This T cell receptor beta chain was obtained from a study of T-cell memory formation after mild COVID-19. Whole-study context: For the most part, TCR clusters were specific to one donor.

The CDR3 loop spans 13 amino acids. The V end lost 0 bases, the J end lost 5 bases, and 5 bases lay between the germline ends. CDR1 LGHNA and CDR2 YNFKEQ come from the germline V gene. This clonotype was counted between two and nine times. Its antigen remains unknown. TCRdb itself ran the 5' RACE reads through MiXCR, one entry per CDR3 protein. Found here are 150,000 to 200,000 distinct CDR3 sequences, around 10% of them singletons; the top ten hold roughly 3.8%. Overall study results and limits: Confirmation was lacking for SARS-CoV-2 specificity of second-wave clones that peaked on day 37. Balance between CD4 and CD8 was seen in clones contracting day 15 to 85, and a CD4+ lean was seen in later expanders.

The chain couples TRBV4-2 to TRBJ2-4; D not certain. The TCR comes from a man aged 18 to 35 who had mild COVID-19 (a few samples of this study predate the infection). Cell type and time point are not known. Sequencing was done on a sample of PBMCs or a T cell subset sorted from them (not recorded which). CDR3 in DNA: TGTGCCAGCAGCCAAGATCAGGAAAACATTCAGTACTTC. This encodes CASSQDQENIQYF.